This T cell receptor beta chain was identified in a study of patients and donors after allogeneic stem cell transplantation. TCRdb recomputed calls from the RT-PCR reads with MiXCR, one row per CDR3 protein. The table lists roughly 4,200 distinct CDR3 sequences, 20% to 25% of them singletons, with 15% to 20% in the top ten. The V end lost 5 bases, the J end lost 5 bases, and 9 bases lay between the germline ends. The CDR3 is made up of 12 amino acids. The TCR comes from a human donor who was either an allogeneic HSCT recipient or a stem cell or donor lymphocyte infusion donor (not recorded which). It is not recorded whose cells these are; they may come from a transplant donor. Sequencing was carried out using blood, either unsorted or a sorted T cell fraction (not recorded which). The chain employs TRBV12-3 or TRBV12-4 and TRBJ1-1; no clear D. CDR3 sequence reads: CASSPTRTEAFF. The CDR3 DNA follows: TGTGCCAGCAGTCCGACGAGGACTGAAGCTTTCTTT.